The clone carrying this TCR beta chain was counted only a few times. Antigen unknown. Germline V gene data show CDR1 as GTSNPN and CDR2 as SVGIG (reference sequence). V dropped 4 bases and J dropped 3 bases, with 12 bases sitting between them. The CDR3 totals 13 residues. The TCR beta CDR3 regions underwent amplification from RNA transcripts. Second-round multiplex PCR followed a first-round RT-PCR using HTBI primers. One entry per CDR3 protein, called by TCRdb with MiXCR from the multiplex PCR reads. The sample has 400,000 to 450,000 distinct CDR3 sequences, around a fifth seen once. If no ophthalmopathy appeared within 18 months of follow-up, hyperthyroidism was termed stable. The hyperthyroidism patients had a new diagnosis of under 2 months' duration and were aged 18 to 65. Someone took the PBMCs out of 10 ml of fresh peripheral blood. The data are from a study of Graves' ophthalmopathy and Graves' hyperthyroidism.

General study points: Most expanded clonotypes from thyroid (those above 0.001 frequency) were also found in blood.

The sample consisted of peripheral blood. The chain links TRBV30 to TRBJ1-1; D may be TRBD1 (5 bases). The clonotype comes from a young woman with stable Graves' hyperthyroidism. CDR3 sequence (DNA): TGTGCCTGGAATAAAGCGGGGCACACTGAAGCTTTCTTT. Protein: CAWNKAGHTEAFF.